The 13 T cell receptor beta chains given below trace back to one sample, sequenced in a study of blood T cell repertoires in COVID-19. Method: immunoSEQ multiplex PCR; TCRdb's copy keeps in-frame clones and lacks some. The repertoire consists of under 250,000 clones, with about 78% occurring once and the leading ten covering about 7%. The sample comprised peripheral blood. The receptors shown here come from a woman in her 70s with acute or convalescent COVID-19.

This chain uses TRBV27 with TRBJ2-1; 8 nucleotides line up with TRBD2. CDR1 is MNHEY, CDR2 SMNVEV, per germline (reference sequence). The V and J ends lost 3 bases and 8 bases, in that order; junction bases with no gene match: 12. The length of the CDR3 is 16 residues. CDR3 in DNA: TGTGCCAGCAGTTTGCGGGGGGCGGTGTATGGCGATGAGCAGTTCTTC. Protein product: CASSLRGAVYGDEQFF.

As concerns this clone: The sample holds other DNA sequences that translate to the same CDR3. The V and J genes are TRBV7-2 and TRBJ2-2; TRBD1 might be the D (7 bases). CDR1 is SGHTA and CDR2 is FQGNSA in the germline V gene. This CDR3 spans 13 amino acids. V was clipped by 5 bases and J by 5 bases, with 9 bases between them. The CDR3 protein is CASSPGGTGELFF. The CDR3 DNA reads as TGTGCCAGCAGCCCAGGGGGGACCGGGGAGCTGTTTTTT.

This chain links TRBV6-2 or TRBV6-3 with TRBJ2-2, with TRBD1 as a possible D gene (5 bases). CDR1 is MNHEY, CDR2 SVGEGT, per germline. With 5 bases removed from V and 0 bases from J, the gap between germline ends came to 10 bases. The CDR3 extends over 15 amino acids. DNA of the CDR3: TGTGCCAGCAGTGACGACAGAGCGAACACCGGGGAGCTGTTTTTT. Amino acids: CASSDDRANTGELFF.

This chain joins TRBV27 and TRBJ1-1; TRBD1 matches at 7 bases. Germline V CDR1 and CDR2: MNHEY, SMNVEV (reference sequence). The CDR3 totals 15 residues. J was trimmed by 5 bases and V by 4 bases; bases with no gene match: 10. CDR3 region: CASSSLTGLRTEAFF. The CDR3 nucleotides are TGTGCCAGCAGTTCGTTGACAGGGTTGAGGACTGAAGCTTTCTTT.

The chain joins TRBV6-1 to TRBJ1-2, with TRBD1 as a possible D gene (6 bases). The germline V and J ends were trimmed by 3 bases and 3 bases, with 14 bases remaining between them. This CDR3 is 15 amino acids long. The germline CDR1 and CDR2 sequences are MNHNS and SASEGT. CDR3 bases: TGTGCCAGCAGTGACCTCAGGGGAAAGGACTATGGCTACACCTTC. It is translated as CASSDLRGKDYGYTF.

The chain employs TRBV15 and TRBJ1-2, with 11 bases that match TRBD1. Trimming cost V 5 bases and J 4 bases; bases outside gene matches: 3. The germline gives CDR1 LNHNV, CDR2 YYDKDF (reference sequence). The CDR3 contains 14 residues. CDR3 nucleotide sequence: TGTGCCACCAGCGGGGGACAGGGGGTCTATGGCTACACCTTC. This translates into CATSGGQGVYGYTF.

The chain employs TRBV15 and TRBJ1-1; no definite D call. V lost 0 bases and J 1 base, leaving 6 bases between the germline ends. This CDR3 has 14 residues. Germline V gene sequence: CDR1 LNHNV, CDR2 YYDKDF (reference sequence). The CDR3 bases are TGTGCCACCAGCAGAGATACAGCGAACACTGAAGCTTTCTTT. Its translation is CATSRDTANTEAFF.

This clone came up a few times. The chain links TRBV13 to TRBJ1-5; D is unclear. The CDR3 totals 13 residues. Germline assignment: CDR1 PRHDT and CDR2 FYEKMQ (reference sequence). Trimming left V 5 bases short and J 6 bases short, with 11 bases between. Here the CDR3 reads CASSGEGGQPQHF. The CDR3 region has the DNA TGTGCCAGCAGCGGGGAAGGAGGTCAGCCCCAGCATTTT.

J is TRBJ2-7 and V is TRBV7-4; D may be TRBD2 (6 bases). Germline CDR1 reads SGHVT; CDR2 reads SQSDAQ. CDR3 length: 14 residues. V dropped 3 bases and J dropped 1 base, with 10 bases sitting between them. CDR3 residues: CASSLIGLSYEQYF. The CDR3 bases are TGTGCCAGCAGCTTGATCGGACTATCCTACGAGCAGTACTTC.

The chain couples TRBV18 to TRBJ1-3; 10 nucleotides align to TRBD1. The V gene's germline CDR1 is KGHSH and CDR2 LQKENI. This CDR3 is 19 amino acids long. V shed 6 bases and J 2 bases; nucleotides not matched to a gene: 16. This CDR3 reads CASSSEGDRGRFAGNTIYF. The CDR3 coding sequence is TGTGCCAGCTCTTCGGAAGGGGACAGGGGAAGATTTGCTGGAAACACCATATATTTT.

V and J are TRBV24-1 and TRBJ1-5; 7 bases are a match to TRBD1. J gave up 6 bases and V 6 bases, and 4 bases lay outside the gene matches. This CDR3 comprises 13 residues. Looked up from germline, CDR1 is KGHDR and CDR2 is SFDVKD. CDR3 DNA sequence: TGTGCCACCAGTTACAGGGGCGGTCAGCCCCAGCATTTT. The encoded protein is CATSYRGGQPQHF.

The rearrangement uses TRBV5-6 and TRBJ2-3, with D perhaps matching TRBD1 (5 bases). This CDR3 is built from 14 residues. Trimming stripped 4 bases from V and 6 bases from J, with 15 bases between. Germline CDR1 reads SGHDT; CDR2 reads YYEEEE. The CDR3 DNA reads TGTGCCAGCAGCCTCCAGGGATTCGGGGATACGCAGTATTTT. It is translated as CASSLQGFGDTQYF.

The CDR3 here is CASSFRTSGGWETQYF. CDR3 DNA: TGTGCCAGCAGTTTCCGGACTAGCGGGGGCTGGGAGACCCAGTACTTC. V and J are TRBV27 and TRBJ2-5; 13 bases map to TRBD2. The length of the CDR3 is 16 residues. The germline gives CDR1 MNHEY, CDR2 SMNVEV (reference sequence). The V gene end was trimmed by 3 bases and the J gene end by 5 bases; junction bases not matched to a gene: 6.